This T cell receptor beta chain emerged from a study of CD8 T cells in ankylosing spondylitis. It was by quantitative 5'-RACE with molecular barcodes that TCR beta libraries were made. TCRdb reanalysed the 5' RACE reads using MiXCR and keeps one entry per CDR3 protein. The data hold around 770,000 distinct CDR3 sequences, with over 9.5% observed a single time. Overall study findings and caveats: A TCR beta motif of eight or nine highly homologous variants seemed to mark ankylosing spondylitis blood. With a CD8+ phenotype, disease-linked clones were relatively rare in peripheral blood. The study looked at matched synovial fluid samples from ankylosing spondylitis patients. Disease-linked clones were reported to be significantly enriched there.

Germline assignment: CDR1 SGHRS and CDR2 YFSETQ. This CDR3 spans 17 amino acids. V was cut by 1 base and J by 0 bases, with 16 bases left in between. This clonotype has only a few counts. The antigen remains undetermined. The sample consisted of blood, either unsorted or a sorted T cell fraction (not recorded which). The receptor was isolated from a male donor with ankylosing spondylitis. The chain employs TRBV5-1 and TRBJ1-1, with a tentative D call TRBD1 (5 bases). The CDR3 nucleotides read TGCGCCAGCAGCTTGATCAGGGCAGATTCCATGAACACTGAAGCTTTCTTT. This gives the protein CASSLIRADSMNTEAFF.